The 4 T cell receptor beta chains below all came from one sample that was sequenced in a study of T cell repertoires in cytomegalovirus infection. Their specific antigens are unknown. Via MiXCR, TCRdb re-called the reads, giving one row per CDR3 protein. Among fewer than 650,000 distinct CDR3 sequences, approximately 40% were seen once, and the ten largest hold about half. The sequencing here drew on cultured PBMCs, taken from culture after CMV antigen stimulation. Receptor source: a human donor in good health (CMV status not recorded). Some clones in this sample may be carry-over from other donors' samples.

This clonotype has just one count. The rearrangement links TRBV20-1 to TRBJ2-3; tentative D call: TRBD1 (5 bases). CDR1 and CDR2 from the germline V gene are DFQATT and SNEGSKA (reference sequence). The V end lost 0 bases, the J end lost 0 bases, and 16 bases lay between the germline ends. This CDR3 comprises 17 residues. The CDR3 sequence: CSARDQQAKRSTDTQYF. DNA of the CDR3: TGCAGTGCTAGAGATCAACAGGCTAAACGTAGCACAGATACGCAGTATTTT.

The genes are TRBV5-4 and TRBJ2-5, with 8 bases that match TRBD1. V dropped 4 bases and J dropped 3; count of bases not matched to a gene: 8. The CDR3 loop spans 15 amino acids. Germline CDR1 and CDR2: SGHNT and YYREEE (reference sequence). The CDR3 here is CASSRYRTGKETQYF. CDR3 nucleotide sequence: TGTGCCAGCAGCCGTTACCGGACAGGGAAAGAGACCCAGTACTTC.

This clonotype has only a few counts. This chain uses TRBV7-2 with TRBJ2-3; D is possibly TRBD1 or TRBD2 (5 bases each). CDR3 length: 13 amino acids. V was cut by 5 bases and J by 6 bases, with 12 bases left in between. Germline V gene sequence: CDR1 SGHTA, CDR2 FQGNSA. This chain's CDR3 is CASSRRGEDTQYF. The CDR3 coding sequence is TGTGCCAGCAGCCGTCGAGGGGAGGATACGCAGTATTTT.

The gene calls are TRBV29-1 and TRBJ2-3; D is possibly TRBD1 or TRBD2 (6 bases each). The V end was cut by 4 bases, the J end by 3 bases, with 14 bases between. Germline V gives CDR1 SQVTM, CDR2 ANQGSEA. CDR3 length equals 14 residues. Here the CDR3 reads CSVVPQGRTDTQYF. CDR3 sequence (DNA): TGCAGCGTTGTCCCTCAGGGGAGGACAGATACGCAGTATTTT.